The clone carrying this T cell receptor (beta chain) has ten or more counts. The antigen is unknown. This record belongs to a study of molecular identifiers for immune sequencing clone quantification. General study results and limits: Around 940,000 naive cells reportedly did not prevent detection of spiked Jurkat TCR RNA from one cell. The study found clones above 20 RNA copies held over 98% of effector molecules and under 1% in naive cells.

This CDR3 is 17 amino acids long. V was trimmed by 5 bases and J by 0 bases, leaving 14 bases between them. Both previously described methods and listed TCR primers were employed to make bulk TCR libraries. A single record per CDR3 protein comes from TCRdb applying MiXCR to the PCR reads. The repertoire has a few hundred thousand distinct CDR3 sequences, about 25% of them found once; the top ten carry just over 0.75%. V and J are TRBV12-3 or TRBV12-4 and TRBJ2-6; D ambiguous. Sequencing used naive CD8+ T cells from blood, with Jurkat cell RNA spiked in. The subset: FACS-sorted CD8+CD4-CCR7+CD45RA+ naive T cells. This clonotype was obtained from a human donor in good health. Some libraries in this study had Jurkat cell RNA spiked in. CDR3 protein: CASSMGQFVSGANVLTF. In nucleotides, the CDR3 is TGTGCCAGCAGTATGGGCCAATTTGTCTCTGGGGCCAACGTCCTGACTTTC.